The 6 T cell receptor beta chains reported below all come from one sample, sequenced in a study of T cells in Graves' hyperthyroidism and ophthalmopathy. Amplification targeted TCR beta CDR3 regions from RNA transcripts. Using the HTBI primer set, a first-round RT-PCR was run on the TCR CDR3. TCRdb passed the multiplex PCR reads through MiXCR, listing each CDR3 protein once. The sample lists roughly 250,000 distinct CDR3 sequences, around 17% occurring once. What was sequenced was blood. The receptor set was obtained from a young woman with Graves' ophthalmopathy.

This chain links TRBV6-2 or TRBV6-3 with TRBJ1-1; TRBD1 aligns across 10 bases. With 3 bases clipped from V and 1 base from J, the junction kept 5 bases outside the gene matches. CDR3 length: 16 residues. Germline lookup yields CDR1 MNHEY and CDR2 SVGEGT. The DNA for the CDR3 is TGTGCCAGCAGTTATGACCGGGACAGGGGGAACACTGAAGCTTTCTTT. It specifies CASSYDRDRGNTEAFF.

This clonotype was seen a handful of times. The chain combines TRBV19 with TRBJ1-5; 8 bases agree with TRBD1. The CDR3 length is 15 residues. Germline V gene sequence: CDR1 LNHDA, CDR2 SQIVND (reference sequence). Unmatched junction bases numbered 8, after V lost 7 bases and J lost 3 bases. This CDR3 reads CASTNRGTDNQPQHF. The CDR3 nucleotides are TGTGCCAGTACCAACAGGGGGACAGACAATCAGCCCCAGCATTTT.

This clonotype was found many times. The chain couples TRBV6-1 to TRBJ2-7; D not resolved. This CDR3 comprises 13 residues. Germline values: CDR1 MNHNS, CDR2 SASEGT. The V end was cut by 5 bases, the J end by 1 base, with 9 bases between. CDR3: CASSRSGSYEQYF. CDR3 DNA: TGTGCCAGCAGTCGATCAGGATCCTACGAGCAGTACTTC.

This clonotype showed up many times. CDR3: CASSFGKEDTQYF. DNA of the CDR3: TGTGCCAGCAGCTTCGGGAAGGAAGATACGCAGTATTTT. V gene TRBV7-8 combines with J gene TRBJ2-3, with D possibly matching TRBD2 (5 bases). Germline loops: CDR1 SGHVS, CDR2 FQNEAQ. The CDR3 has 13 residues. V lost 3 bases, J lost 5 bases, and 9 bases lay in between.

This chain links TRBV6-1 with TRBJ2-5; 9 bases are a match to TRBD1. CDR1 and CDR2 from the germline V gene are MNHNS and SASEGT. V was clipped by 1 base and J by 5 bases; unmatched bases: 5. The CDR3 consists of 15 residues. CDR3 amino acids: CASSEEQGAWETQYF. The CDR3 DNA is TGTGCCAGCAGTGAAGAACAGGGGGCATGGGAGACCCAGTACTTC.

This clonotype was seen many times. The chain uses TRBV6-6 and TRBJ2-1, with D tentatively TRBD2 (5 bases). V lost 0 bases, J lost 0 bases, and 9 bases lay in between. CDR3 length: 16 amino acids. Looked up from germline, CDR1 is MNHNY and CDR2 is SVGAGI (reference sequence). CDR3 in amino acids: CASSYSWTGSYNEQFF. CDR3 nucleotides: TGTGCCAGCAGTTACTCTTGGACTGGCTCCTACAATGAGCAGTTCTTC.